This TCR beta chain emerged from a study of early T cells in non-severe SARS-CoV-2 infection (dated by TCRdb to about 2021). About the full investigation: Because TCR sequencing was done on bulk RNA from unsorted whole blood, the alpha and beta chains could not be paired.

This clonotype was detected ten times or more. Its antigen remains unidentified. One base away there is no much larger clone; base qualities are not given. The research as a whole found: VDJdb matching was skewed toward anti-spike CD8 responses and likely underestimated virus-specific expansions, missing private and CD4 specificities.

From the germline V gene (reference sequence), CDR1 is LNHDA and CDR2 is SQIVND. The CDR3 holds 14 amino acids from the cysteine to the phenylalanine. The read is trimmed to its CDR3 DNA, 42 bases read in frame from base 1. Relative to germline, V is 3 bases shorter and J is 4 bases shorter, with 12 bases between their ends. Library prep was done by 5' RACE. Sequencing instrument: NextSeq 500. The TCR library protocol attached unique molecular identifiers to individual cDNA molecules to correct for sequencing error and PCR bias. Sequencing covered both TCR alpha and beta chains, and within each sample the abundances of alpha and beta sequences were tightly co-correlated. The study's own analysis went as follows. V gene, J gene and CDR3 annotation of TCR sequences was performed with Decombinator V4. TCRs were defined as expanded if a significant change between any two time points was detected under a Poisson model with p below 0.0001. TCR abundances were normalised to the total number of TCRs sequenced in each sample and reported as counts per million. TRAV1-2 paired with TRAJ12, TRAJ20 or TRAJ33 defined MAIT TCRs, while TRAV10 paired with TRAJ18 defined iNKT TCRs. A search of VDJdb, accessed on 1 November 2021, was run for TCRs annotated to CMV, EBV and SARS-CoV-2, with TCRs annotated for multiple antigens excluded. In-frame beta chains were kept once TCRdb had trimmed the public reads at Q25 with fastp and called clones with MiXCR. Rows with a matching CDR3 protein are joined into one entry that keeps the most common DNA and genes. The V and J calls were determined by TCRdb, not by the authors. The sample has about 37,000 distinct CDR3 sequences on record, roughly 5.4% of them singletons. The ten largest clones add up to about 6.1% of the sample.

A case-control design nested within a healthcare worker cohort in London, UK, was used, with weekly nasopharyngeal swab PCR tests and blood sampling performed. Healthcare workers were recruited during the week of the UK lockdown, between 23 and 31 March 2020, and followed weekly for up to roughly 15 weeks. The clonotype was recovered from an adult who was a healthcare worker with PCR-confirmed SARS-CoV-2 infection or an uninfected control (not recorded which). This specimen consisted of whole blood, obtained at baseline. The chain links TRBV19 with TRBJ1-1; TRBD1 is a weak D gene call, 6 bases matching. The nucleotide sequence is TGTGCCAGTAGTATCGGGGGGGCCGGCACTGAAGCTTTCTTT. It translates as CASSIGGAGTEAFF. With all but the CDR3 taken from the reference TRBV19 and TRBJ1-1 genes, the full variable domain is: DGGITQSPKYLFRKEGQNVTLSCEQNLNHDAMYWYRQDPGQGLRLIYYSQIVNDFQKGDIAEGYSVSREKKESFPLTVTSAQKNPTAFYLCASSIGGAGTEAFFGQGTRLTVV.